The entry that follows covers one TCR beta chain sequence. Its antigen remains unidentified. This CDR3 comprises 14 residues. This sample was included in a study of siplizumab effects on memory and regulatory T cells. General observations from the study: Tregs proliferating in siplizumab cultures lacked confirmation of their suppressive function. Unstimulated subsets captured only a minor fraction of alloreactive clones.

Measured with immunoSEQ multiplex PCR; TCRdb has only the in-frame clones, and not every one. In the table there are 95,000 to 100,000 clones, about 90% of which are singletons. The clonotype comes from a human donor in good health. The sample comprised non-Treg CD4+ T cells sorted from blood. The chain has TRBV21-1 and TRBJ2-7; the DNA was not used to check the table's D call, TRBD1. TRBV21-1 is a listed pseudogene. The CDR3 DNA is TGTGCCAGCTCACCCCGACAGGGGGCGGACGAGCAGTACTTC. It codes for CASSPRQGADEQYF.